The 8 T cell receptor beta chains presented below share a single source sample, sequenced in a study of cytomegalovirus exposure and HLA in healthy donors. Both 60 Vbeta primers and 13 Jbeta primers went into the PCR. Repertoires were generated with immunoSEQ multiplex PCR, while TCRdb's copy carries only in-frame clones and drops some. The repertoire holds around 170,000 clones, with 78% as singletons. Sequencing was done on a sample of PBMCs. The receptor set was obtained from a woman in her forties or fifties in good health and CMV-seropositive.

This clone turned up a few times. The chain employs TRBV5-1 and TRBJ2-2; 9 nucleotides align to TRBD2. The germline gives CDR1 SGHRS, CDR2 YFSETQ. The CDR3 spans 16 residues. V was pared by 5 bases and J by 1 base, with 6 bases of the junction left unmatched. The CDR3 region is CASRGSGSGNTGELFF. In nucleotides, the CDR3 is TGCGCCAGCAGGGGTAGCGGGAGCGGGAACACCGGGGAGCTGTTTTTT.

V and J are TRBV14 and TRBJ1-2, with D possibly TRBD1 on 6 matching bases. The germline CDR1 and CDR2 sequences are SGHDN and FVKESK. Trimming removed 0 bases from V and 4 bases from J, with 12 bases in between. This CDR3 region has 15 residues. The CDR3 region has the DNA TGTGCCAGCAGCCAAGACCGTACAGGGTCCTATGGCTACACCTTC. Amino acids: CASSQDRTGSYGYTF.

This chain links TRBV5-4 with TRBJ2-3, with D possibly TRBD2 on 5 matching bases. CDR3 length: 13 amino acids. The germline CDR1 and CDR2 sequences are SGHNT and YYREEE (reference sequence). Trimming took 4 bases from V and 5 from J, leaving 11 bases between them. CDR3 coding DNA: TGTGCCAGCAGCCTGACGGGGTTAGATACGCAGTATTTT. Translated: CASSLTGLDTQYF.

The chain has TRBV4-1 and TRBJ2-2; 8 bases line up with TRBD1. Germline CDR1 is MGHRA and CDR2 is YSYEKL. The V and J ends lost 2 bases and 8 bases, in that order; junction bases with no gene match: 7. The CDR3 spans 15 residues. CDR3 in DNA: TGCGCCAGCAGCCAAAACCCTGACAGGGGTGGGGAGCTGTTTTTT. As protein: CASSQNPDRGGELFF.

This rearrangement joins TRBV19 to TRBJ1-4; no definite D call. CDR3 length: 13 amino acids. CDR1 LNHDA and CDR2 SQIVND come from the germline V gene (reference sequence). V was shortened by 5 bases and J by 8 bases, with 12 bases between the two germline ends. The CDR3 nucleotides read TGTGCCAGTAGTGCCTCAGGAGGCGAAAAACTGTTTTTT. It specifies CASSASGGEKLFF. The variable domain in full, with the rest retrieved from reference TRBV19 and TRBJ1-4, is DGGITQSPKYLFRKEGQNVTLSCEQNLNHDAMYWYRQDPGQGLRLIYYSQIVNDFQKGDIAEGYSVSREKKESFPLTVTSAQKNPTAFYLCASSASGGEKLFFGSGTQLSVL.

The V call is TRBV7-2, the J call TRBJ2-1; 9 bases map to TRBD1. V gave up 6 bases and J gave up 7 bases; unmatched junction bases: 7. Germline values: CDR1 SGHTA, CDR2 FQGNSA. The CDR3 is 14 amino acids. CDR3 nucleotide sequence: TGTGCCAGCAGTCTGGACAGGGGTAATAATGAGCAGTTCTTC. This translates into CASSLDRGNNEQFF. The full variable domain, with the rest looked up from reference TRBV7-2 and TRBJ2-1, is GAGVSQSPSNKVTEKGKDVELRCDPISGHTALYWYRQSLGQGLEFLIYFQGNSAPDKSGLPSDRFSAERTGGSVSTLTIQRTQQEDSAVYLCASSLDRGNNEQFFGPGTRLTVL.

J is TRBJ2-1 and V is TRBV7-2; 9 bases agree with TRBD2. CDR1 is SGHTA, CDR2 FQGNSA, per germline. This CDR3 has 15 residues. V lost 5 bases and J lost 8; bases outside the gene matches: 10. In DNA, the CDR3 is TGTGCCAGCAGCGAGGCCGGGACTAGCTTATATGAGCAGTTCTTC. Its translation: CASSEAGTSLYEQFF.

J is TRBJ2-5 and V is TRBV27; TRBD2 matches at 7 bases. CDR1 and CDR2 (germline): MNHEY, SMNVEV (reference sequence). V trimming: 3 bases; J trimming: 4 bases; junction bases outside the gene matches: 5. The CDR3 is made up of 14 amino acids. The DNA for the CDR3 is TGTGCCAGCAGTTTGTCCGGGGGGAGAGAGACCCAGTACTTC. Translation: CASSLSGGRETQYF.